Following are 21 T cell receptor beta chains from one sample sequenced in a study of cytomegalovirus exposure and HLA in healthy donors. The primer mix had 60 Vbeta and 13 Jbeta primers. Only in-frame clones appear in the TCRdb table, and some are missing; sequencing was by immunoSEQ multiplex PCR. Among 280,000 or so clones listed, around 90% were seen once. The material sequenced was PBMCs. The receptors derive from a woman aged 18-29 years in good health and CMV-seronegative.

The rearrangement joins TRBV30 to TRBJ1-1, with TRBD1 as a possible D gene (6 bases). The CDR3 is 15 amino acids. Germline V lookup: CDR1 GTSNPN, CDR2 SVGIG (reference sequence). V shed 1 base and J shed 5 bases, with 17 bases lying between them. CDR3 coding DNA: TGTGCCTGGAGTGAGGCAGGGGTCTTGTGGACTGAAGCTTTCTTT. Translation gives CAWSEAGVLWTEAFF.

CDR3 sequence (DNA): TGTGCCACCAGCAGGGCATTAAGTCCCAATGAGCAGTTCTTC. Amino acids: CATSRALSPNEQFF. The chain joins TRBV15 to TRBJ2-1; the D is unclear. Trimming removed 3 bases from V and 6 bases from J, with 12 bases in between. In germline, CDR1 is LNHNV, CDR2 YYDKDF (reference sequence). The CDR3 length is 14 residues.

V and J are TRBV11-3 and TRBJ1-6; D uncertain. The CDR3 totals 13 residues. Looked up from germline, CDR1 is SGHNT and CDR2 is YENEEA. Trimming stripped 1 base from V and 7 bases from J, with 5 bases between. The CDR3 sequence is CASSLVRNSPLHF. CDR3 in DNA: TGTGCCAGCAGCTTAGTACGGAATTCACCCCTCCACTTT.

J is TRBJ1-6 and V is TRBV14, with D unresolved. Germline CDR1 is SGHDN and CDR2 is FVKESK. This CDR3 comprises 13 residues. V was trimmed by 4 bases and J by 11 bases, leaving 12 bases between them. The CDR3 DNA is TGTGCCAGCAGCCTCAACCCGGGGACACCCCTCCACTTT. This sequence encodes CASSLNPGTPLHF.

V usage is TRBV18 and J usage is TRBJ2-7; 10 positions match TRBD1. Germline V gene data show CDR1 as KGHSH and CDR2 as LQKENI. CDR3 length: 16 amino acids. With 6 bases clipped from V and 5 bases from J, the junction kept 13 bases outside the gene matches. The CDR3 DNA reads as TGTGCCAGCTCTCCTGGCTCGACAGGGGGCCTCGACGAGCAGTACTTC. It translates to CASSPGSTGGLDEQYF. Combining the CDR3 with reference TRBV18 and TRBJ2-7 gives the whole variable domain NAGVMQNPRHLVRRRGQEARLRCSPMKGHSHVYWYRQLPEEGLKFMVYLQKENIIDESGMPKERFSAEFPKEGPSILRIQQVVRGDSAAYFCASSPGSTGGLDEQYFGPGTRLTVT.

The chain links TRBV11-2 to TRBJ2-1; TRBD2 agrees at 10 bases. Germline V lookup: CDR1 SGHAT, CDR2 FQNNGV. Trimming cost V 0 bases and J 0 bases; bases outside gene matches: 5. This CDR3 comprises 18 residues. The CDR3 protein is CASSLDNGLAASYNEQFF. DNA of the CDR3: TGTGCCAGCAGCTTAGACAACGGACTAGCGGCCTCCTACAATGAGCAGTTCTTC.

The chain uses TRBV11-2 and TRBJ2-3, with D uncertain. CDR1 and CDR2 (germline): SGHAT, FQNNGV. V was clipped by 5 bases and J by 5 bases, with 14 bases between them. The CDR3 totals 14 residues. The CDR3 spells CASSPQNIRDTQYF. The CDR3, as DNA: TGTGCCAGCAGCCCCCAAAACATCAGAGATACGCAGTATTTT.

This chain's CDR3 is CASSRPGQANYGYTF. The CDR3 DNA reads as TGTGCCAGCAGCCGCCCCGGTCAAGCTAACTATGGCTACACCTTC. This chain uses TRBV6-1 with TRBJ1-2, with D unclear. Germline CDR1 reads MNHNS; CDR2 reads SASEGT. The CDR3 is 15 amino acids. The germline V and J ends were trimmed by 6 bases and 0 bases, with 14 bases remaining between them.

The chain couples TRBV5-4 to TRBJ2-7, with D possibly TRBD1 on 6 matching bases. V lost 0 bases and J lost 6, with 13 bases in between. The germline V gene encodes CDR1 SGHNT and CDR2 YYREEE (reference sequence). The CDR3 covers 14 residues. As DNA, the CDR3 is TGTGCCAGCAGCTTGGTGCAGGGGATAGGCGAGCAGTACTTC. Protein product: CASSLVQGIGEQYF.

The CDR3 DNA is TGTGCCACCAGCAGAGTTGAAGGGGCCTACAATGAGCAGTTCTTC. It translates to CATSRVEGAYNEQFF. This chain connects TRBV15 to TRBJ2-1, with D perhaps TRBD1 (5 bases). Germline V gene lookup returns CDR1 LNHNV and CDR2 YYDKDF (reference sequence). V was cut by 1 base and J by 2 bases, with 9 bases left in between. This CDR3 is built from 15 residues.

In nucleotides, the CDR3 is TGTGCCAGCAGCCCCGGGCGGGGGGTCGGGGAGCTGTTTTTT. It codes for CASSPGRGVGELFF. V usage is TRBV5-6 and J usage is TRBJ2-2, with 8 bases matching TRBD2. CDR3 length: 14 amino acids. Germline V lookup: CDR1 SGHDT, CDR2 YYEEEE. V gave up 4 bases and J gave up 7 bases; unmatched junction bases: 6.

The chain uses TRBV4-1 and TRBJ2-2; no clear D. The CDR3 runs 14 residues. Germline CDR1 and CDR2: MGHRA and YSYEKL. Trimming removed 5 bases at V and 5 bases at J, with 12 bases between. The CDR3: CASSSSTRTGELFF. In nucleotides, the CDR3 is TGCGCCAGCAGCTCCTCGACACGGACCGGGGAGCTGTTTTTT.

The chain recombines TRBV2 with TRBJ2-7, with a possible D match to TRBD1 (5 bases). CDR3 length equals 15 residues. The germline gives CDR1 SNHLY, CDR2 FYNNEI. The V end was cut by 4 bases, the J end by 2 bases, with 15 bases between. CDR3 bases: TGTGCCAGCAGTGGTGGACATCCGATTACCTACGAGCAGTACTTC. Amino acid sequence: CASSGGHPITYEQYF.

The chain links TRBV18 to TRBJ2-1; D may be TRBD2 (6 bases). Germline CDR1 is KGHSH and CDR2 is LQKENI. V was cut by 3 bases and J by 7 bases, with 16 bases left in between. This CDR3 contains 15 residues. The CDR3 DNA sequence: TGTGCCAGCTCACCCCGGAGGGGCGGAACAAATGAGCAGTTCTTC. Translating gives CASSPRRGGTNEQFF.

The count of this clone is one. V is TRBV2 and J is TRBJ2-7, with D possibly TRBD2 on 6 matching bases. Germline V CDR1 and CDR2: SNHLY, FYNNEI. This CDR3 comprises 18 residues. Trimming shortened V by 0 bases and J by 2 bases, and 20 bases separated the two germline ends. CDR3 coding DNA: TGTGCCAGCAGTGAAGCGGAAGATTTCGGGGCTAGCGCCTACGAGCAGTACTTC. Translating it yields CASSEAEDFGASAYEQYF.

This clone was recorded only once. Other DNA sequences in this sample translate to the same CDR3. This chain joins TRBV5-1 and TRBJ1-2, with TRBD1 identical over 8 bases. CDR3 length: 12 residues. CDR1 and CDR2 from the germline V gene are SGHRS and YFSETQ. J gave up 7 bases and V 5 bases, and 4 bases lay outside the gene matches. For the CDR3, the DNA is TGCGCCAGCAGTTGGACAGGGCCTGGCTACACCTTC. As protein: CASSWTGPGYTF.

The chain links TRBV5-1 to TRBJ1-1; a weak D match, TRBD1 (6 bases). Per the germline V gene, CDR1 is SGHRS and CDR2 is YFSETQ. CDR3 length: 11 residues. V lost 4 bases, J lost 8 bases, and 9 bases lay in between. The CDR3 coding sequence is TGCGCCAGCAGCCCCGGACAGGAAGCTTTCTTT. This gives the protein CASSPGQEAFF.

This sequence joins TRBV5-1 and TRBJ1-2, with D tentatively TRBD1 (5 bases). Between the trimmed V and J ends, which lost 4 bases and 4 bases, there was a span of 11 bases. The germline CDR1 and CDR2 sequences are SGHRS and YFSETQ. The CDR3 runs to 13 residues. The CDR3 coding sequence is TGCGCCAGCAGCACAACAGGTTCCTATGGCTACACCTTC. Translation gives CASSTTGSYGYTF.

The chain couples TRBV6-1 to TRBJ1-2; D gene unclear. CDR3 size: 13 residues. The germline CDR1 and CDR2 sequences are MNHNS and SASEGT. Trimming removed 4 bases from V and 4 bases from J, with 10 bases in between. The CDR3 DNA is TGTGCCAGCAGTGTTGGGCAGTCCTATGGCTACACCTTC. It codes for CASSVGQSYGYTF.

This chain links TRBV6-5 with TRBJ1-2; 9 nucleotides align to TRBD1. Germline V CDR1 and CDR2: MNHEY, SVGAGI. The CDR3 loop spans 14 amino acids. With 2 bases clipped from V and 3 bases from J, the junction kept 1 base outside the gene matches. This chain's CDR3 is CASSYRQGDYGYTF. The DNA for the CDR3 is TGTGCCAGCAGTTACCGACAGGGGGACTATGGCTACACCTTC.

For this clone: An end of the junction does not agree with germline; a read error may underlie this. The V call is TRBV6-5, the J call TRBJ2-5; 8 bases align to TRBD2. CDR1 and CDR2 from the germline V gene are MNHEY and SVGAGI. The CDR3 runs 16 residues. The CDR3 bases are TGTGCCAGCAGTTACGTCTACGGGGGGGACCAAGAGGCCCAGTACTTC. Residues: CASSYVYGGDQEAQYF.